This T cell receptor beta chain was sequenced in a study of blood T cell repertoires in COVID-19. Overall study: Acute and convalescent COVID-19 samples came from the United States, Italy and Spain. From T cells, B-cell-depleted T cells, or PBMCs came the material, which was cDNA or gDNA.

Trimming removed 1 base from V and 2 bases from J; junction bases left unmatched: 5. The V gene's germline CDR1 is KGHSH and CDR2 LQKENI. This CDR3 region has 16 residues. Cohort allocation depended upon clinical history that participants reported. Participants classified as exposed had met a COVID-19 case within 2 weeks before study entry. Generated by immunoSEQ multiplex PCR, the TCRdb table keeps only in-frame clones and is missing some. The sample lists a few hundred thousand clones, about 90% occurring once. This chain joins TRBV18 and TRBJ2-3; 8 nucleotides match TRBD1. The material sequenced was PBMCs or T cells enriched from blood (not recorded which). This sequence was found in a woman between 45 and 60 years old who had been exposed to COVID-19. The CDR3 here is CASSPRTGSFTDTQYF. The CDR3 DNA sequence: TGTGCCAGCTCACCACGGACAGGGAGTTTCACAGATACGCAGTATTTT.